A selection of T cell receptor beta chains follows, all from one sample in a study of siplizumab effects on memory and regulatory T cells. The table came from immunoSEQ multiplex PCR; TCRdb's copy has only in-frame clones and leaves some out. Of approximately 100,000 clones listed, roughly 92% are singletons. Sequences were obtained from Tregs sorted from blood. The receptors come from a human donor in good health. The CDR3 runs from the conserved cysteine through the conserved F or W. The D gene is left open where the match is weak. Expanded clones get a size class; other rows say once, few or many, or leave the size out.

clone_size	d_call	v_call	j_call	cdr3_aa	cdr3_nt
-	-	TRBV18	TRBJ1-1	CASSLLGLSNTEAFF	TGTGCCAGCTCACTCTTGGGCCTTTCGAACACTGAAGCTTTCTTT
-	-	TRBV19	TRBJ1-2	CASSIRRTANYGYTF	TGTGCCAGTAGTATACGTAGGACGGCTAACTATGGCTACACCTTC
-	TRBD2	TRBV19	TRBJ2-1	CASSTWGGSANEQFF	TGTGCCAGTAGTACGTGGGGCGGGAGTGCGAATGAGCAGTTCTTC
-	-	TRBV30	TRBJ2-7	CAWSDQGYEQYF	TGTGCCTGGAGTGACCAGGGCTACGAGCAGTACTTC
-	TRBD2	TRBV19	TRBJ2-2	CASSTSRVGTGGAGELFF	TGTGCCAGTAGTACCTCCCGTGTGGGCACGGGAGGGGCCGGGGAGCTGTTTTTT
-	-	TRBV5-6	TRBJ1-6	CASSRQYNSPLHF	TGTGCCAGCAGCCGACAGTATAATTCACCCCTCCACTTT
-	TRBD2	TRBV7-2	TRBJ2-7	CASSLAGLASSYEQYF	TGTGCCAGCAGCTTAGCGGGACTAGCGTCCTCCTACGAGCAGTACTTC
-	TRBD1	TRBV27	TRBJ2-2	CASRFRGFTGELFF	TGTGCCAGCAGATTCAGGGGGTTTACCGGGGAGCTGTTTTTT
-	-	TRBV6-5	TRBJ1-3	CASSYEGPEGTIYF	TGTGCCAGCAGTTACGAGGGGCCGGAGGGCACCATATATTTT
-	-	TRBV6-6	TRBJ1-1	CASSYPGDPEAFF	TGTGCCAGCAGTTACCCCGGGGACCCTGAAGCTTTCTTT
once	-	TRBV19	TRBJ1-1	CASSIGTRATEAFF	TGTGCCAGTAGTATAGGGACCCGGGCCACTGAAGCTTTCTTT
once	-	TRBV20-1	TRBJ1-4	CSAREAGKLFF	TGCAGTGCTAGAGAGGCGGGAAAACTGTTTTTT
-	-	TRBV5-3	TRBJ1-2	CARSLAHFPGYTF	TGTGCCAGAAGCTTGGCACACTTCCCAGGCTACACCTTC
-	-	TRBV7-2	TRBJ1-1	CASSLGVGGRAFF	TGTGCCAGCAGCTTAGGGGTTGGGGGGCGCGCTTTCTTT
-	TRBD2	TRBV2	TRBJ2-3	CARLSGGTTDTQYF	TGTGCCAGGTTGTCGGGAGGGACCACAGATACGCAGTATTTT
-	TRBD1	TRBV7-7	TRBJ2-2	CASSPGGANTGELFF	TGTGCTAGCAGCCCAGGGGGCGCCAACACCGGGGAGCTGTTTTTT
-	-	TRBV6-6	TRBJ2-5	CASSSRTTETQYF	TGTGCCAGCAGTTCGCGGACTACTGAGACCCAGTACTTC
once	TRBD2	TRBV10-2	TRBJ2-5	CASRGRLAGMETQYF	TGCGCCAGCAGAGGGAGACTAGCGGGAATGGAGACCCAGTACTTC
-	-	TRBV4-2	TRBJ2-1	CASSQGTGLPVGDEQFF	TGTGCCAGCAGCCAAGGGACGGGACTCCCCGTAGGAGATGAGCAGTTCTTC
-	-	TRBV7-9	TRBJ1-5	CASSADSNNQPQHF	TGTGCCAGCAGCGCCGACAGTAACAATCAGCCCCAGCATTTT
-	TRBD1	TRBV27	TRBJ2-1	CASSLSSGTGLREQFF	TGTGCCAGCAGTTTATCATCCGGGACAGGACTGAGAGAGCAGTTCTTC
-	-	TRBV5-4	TRBJ1-1	CASSLRGRTEAFF	TGTGCCAGCAGCTTGAGGGGGAGGACTGAAGCTTTCTTT
-	-	TRBV2	TRBJ2-2	CASSVVPTGELFF	TGTGCCAGCAGTGTGGTCCCCACCGGGGAGCTGTTTTTT
-	-	TRBV6-1	TRBJ1-3	CASLRGQADTIYF	TGTGCCAGCCTCAGAGGACAAGCTGACACCATATATTTT
few	-	TRBV5-1	TRBJ1-1	CASTGLLNTEAFF	TGCGCCAGCACGGGACTTCTGAACACTGAAGCTTTCTTT
few	TRBD1	TRBV19	TRBJ1-5	CASSTPGQFYSNQPQHF	TGTGCCAGTAGTACACCGGGACAGTTCTATAGCAATCAGCCCCAGCATTTT
-	-	TRBV5-1	TRBJ2-5	CASRGPTETQYF	TGCGCCAGTAGGGGACCTACAGAGACCCAGTACTTC
once	-	TRBV20-1	TRBJ2-1	CSAQTGREQFF	TGCAGTGCTCAAACAGGGCGGGAGCAGTTCTTC
-	TRBD1	TRBV19	TRBJ1-6	CASSLGKYRGTNSPLHF	TGTGCCAGTAGCTTGGGCAAATACAGGGGCACAAATTCACCCCTCCACTTT
-	-	TRBV11-3	TRBJ2-3	CASSGPGTQYF	TGTGCCAGCAGCGGTCCCGGAACGCAGTATTTT
-	-	TRBV5-1	TRBJ2-5	CASSLVWGQETQYF	TGCGCCAGCAGCTTGGTATGGGGCCAAGAGACCCAGTACTTC
-	TRBD2	TRBV7-9	TRBJ2-1	CASSSPGLAGYNEQFF	TGTGCCAGCAGCTCTCCGGGACTAGCGGGCTACAATGAGCAGTTCTTC
-	-	TRBV27	TRBJ1-2	CASALDGSNYGYTF	TGTGCCAGCGCCCTGGACGGCTCAAACTATGGCTACACCTTC
-	-	TRBV11-2	TRBJ1-2	CASSQGVNYGYTF	TGTGCCAGCTCTCAAGGGGTTAACTACGGCTACACCTTC
-	-	TRBV11-2	TRBJ1-4	CASSYGFNEKLFF	TGTGCCAGCAGCTACGGGTTTAATGAAAAACTGTTTTTT
-	-	TRBV7-9	TRBJ1-2	CASSSGPYGYTF	TGTGCCAGCAGCTCGGGGCCCTATGGCTACACCTTC
-	TRBD2	TRBV27	TRBJ2-7	CASRVSGSYEQYF	TGTGCCAGCAGGGTAAGCGGGAGCTACGAGCAGTACTTC
-	TRBD1	TRBV30	TRBJ2-7	CAWGTGGYEQYF	TGTGCCTGGGGGACAGGGGGCTACGAGCAGTACTTC
-	TRBD1	TRBV19	TRBJ1-2	CASTYRTGSVDGYTF	TGTGCCAGTACCTACCGGACAGGGAGTGTGGATGGCTACACCTTC
-	TRBD2	TRBV19	TRBJ2-3	CATRRTGGITDTQYF	TGTGCCACTCGGCGGACGGGGGGTATCACAGATACGCAGTATTTT
-	-	TRBV29-1	TRBJ1-3	CSVDYGGTGNTIYF	TGCAGCGTTGATTATGGTGGGACTGGAAACACCATATATTTT
-	-	TRBV18	TRBJ2-5	CASSPQRNQETQYF	TGTGCCAGCTCACCTCAACGGAACCAAGAGACCCAGTACTTC
-	TRBD2	TRBV19	TRBJ2-1	CASTGTSRYNEQFF	TGTGCCAGTACCGGGACTAGTAGATACAATGAGCAGTTCTTC
-	-	TRBV11-3	TRBJ2-7	CASSPPLRGGSASSEQYF	TGTGCCAGCAGCCCACCTTTAAGGGGAGGCTCGGCGTCCTCCGAGCAGTACTTC
few	TRBD2	TRBV5-6	TRBJ2-3	CASGLAGGPAGTQYF	TGTGCCAGCGGACTAGCGGGGGGCCCGGCGGGGACGCAGTATTTT
-	-	TRBV18	TRBJ2-4	CASSPRDTIAKNIQYF	TGTGCCAGCTCACCCCGGGACACGATAGCCAAAAACATTCAGTACTTC
-	-	TRBV25-1	TRBJ1-2	CASSGQRGGYTF	TGTGCCAGCAGTGGACAAAGAGGTGGCTACACCTTC
-	TRBD1	TRBV4-2	TRBJ2-2	CASSQGGRGLDTGELFF	TGTGCCAGCAGCCAAGGGGGAAGGGGGCTAGACACCGGGGAGCTGTTTTTT
-	-	TRBV7-9	TRBJ2-7	CASSLRGFNEQYF	TGTGCCAGCAGCCTTCGGGGCTTTAACGAGCAGTACTTC
-	-	TRBV6-1	TRBJ1-1	CASSEISAEAFF	TGTGCCAGCAGTGAAATATCGGCTGAAGCTTTCTTT
-	TRBD2	TRBV6-5	TRBJ2-7	CASTRGGRAYEQYF	TGTGCCAGTACAAGGGGAGGGAGGGCCTACGAGCAGTACTTC
once	TRBD1	TRBV5-5	TRBJ1-1	CASSGGQGWTEAFF	TGTGCCAGCAGCGGAGGACAGGGGTGGACTGAAGCTTTCTTT
-	-	TRBV2	TRBJ2-6	CASSADSSGANVLTF	TGTGCCAGCAGCGCCGACAGCTCTGGGGCCAACGTCCTGACTTTC
-	-	TRBV7-8	TRBJ1-2	CASSTHIRDGYTF	TGTGCCAGCAGCACGCATATAAGGGATGGCTACACCTTC
-	TRBD1	TRBV18	TRBJ2-7	CASSLRTGLSYEQYF	TGTGCCAGCTCACTACGGACAGGGTTGAGCTACGAGCAGTACTTC
-	-	TRBV4-1	TRBJ2-5	CASSQGAADTQYF	TGCGCCAGCAGCCAGGGGGCAGCCGATACCCAGTACTTC
-	TRBD2	TRBV19	TRBJ2-3	CASSMDLLAGFTDTQYF	TGTGCCAGTAGTATGGACCTACTAGCGGGGTTTACAGATACGCAGTATTTT
-	-	TRBV9	TRBJ1-3	CASSVTGLGNTIYF	TGTGCCAGCAGCGTTACAGGACTTGGAAACACCATATATTTT
-	TRBD2	TRBV6-1	TRBJ2-7	CASRGGRFNEQYF	TGTGCCAGCAGGGGCGGGAGGTTCAACGAGCAGTACTTC
-	-	TRBV7-8	TRBJ2-7	CASSRLRTWYEQYF	TGTGCCAGCAGCCGTCTGCGAACCTGGTACGAGCAGTACTTC